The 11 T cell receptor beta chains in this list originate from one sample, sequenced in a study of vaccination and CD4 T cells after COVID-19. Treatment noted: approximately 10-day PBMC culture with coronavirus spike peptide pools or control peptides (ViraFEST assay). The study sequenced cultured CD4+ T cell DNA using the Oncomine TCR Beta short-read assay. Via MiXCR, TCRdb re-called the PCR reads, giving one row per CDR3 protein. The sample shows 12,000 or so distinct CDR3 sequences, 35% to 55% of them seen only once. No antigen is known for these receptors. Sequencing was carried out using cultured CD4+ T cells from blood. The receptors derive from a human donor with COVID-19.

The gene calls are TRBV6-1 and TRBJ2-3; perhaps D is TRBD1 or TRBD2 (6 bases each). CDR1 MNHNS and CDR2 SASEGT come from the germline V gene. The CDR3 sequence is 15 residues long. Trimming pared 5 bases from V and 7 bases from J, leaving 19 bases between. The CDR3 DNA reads TGTGCCAGCAGTCCCCCCCCTGGGGGGCCAAATACGCAGTATTTT. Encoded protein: CASSPPPGGPNTQYF.

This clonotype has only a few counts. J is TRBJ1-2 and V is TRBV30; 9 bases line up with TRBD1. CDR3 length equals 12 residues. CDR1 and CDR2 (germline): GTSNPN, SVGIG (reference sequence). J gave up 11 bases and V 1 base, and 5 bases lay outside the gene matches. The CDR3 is CAWSARDREYTF. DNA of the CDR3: TGTGCCTGGAGTGCCCGGGACAGGGAATACACCTTC.

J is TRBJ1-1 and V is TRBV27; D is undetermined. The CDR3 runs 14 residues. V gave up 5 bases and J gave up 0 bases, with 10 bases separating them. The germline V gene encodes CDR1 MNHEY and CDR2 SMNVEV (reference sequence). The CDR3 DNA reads TGTGCCAGCAGTACCACCTTGATGAACACTGAAGCTTTCTTT. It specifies CASSTTLMNTEAFF.

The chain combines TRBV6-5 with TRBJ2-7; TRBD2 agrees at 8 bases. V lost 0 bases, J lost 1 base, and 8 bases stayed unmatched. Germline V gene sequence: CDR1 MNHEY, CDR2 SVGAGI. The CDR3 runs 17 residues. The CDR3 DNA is TGTGCCAGCAGTTACTCGAATCGGCTAGCGGGTTCCTACGAGCAGTACTTC. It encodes CASSYSNRLAGSYEQYF.

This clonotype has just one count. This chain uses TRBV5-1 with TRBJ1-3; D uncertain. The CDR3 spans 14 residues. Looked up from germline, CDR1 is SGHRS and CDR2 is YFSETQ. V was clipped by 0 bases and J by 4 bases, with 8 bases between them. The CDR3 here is CASSLGSAGNTIYF. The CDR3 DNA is TGCGCCAGCAGCTTGGGTTCGGCGGGAAACACCATATATTTT.

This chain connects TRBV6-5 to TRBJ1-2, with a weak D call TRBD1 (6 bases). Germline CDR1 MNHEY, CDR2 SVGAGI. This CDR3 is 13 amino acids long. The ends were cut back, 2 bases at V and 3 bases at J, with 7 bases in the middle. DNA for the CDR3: TGTGCCAGCAGTTACGCAGGGGACTATGGCTACACCTTC. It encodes CASSYAGDYGYTF.

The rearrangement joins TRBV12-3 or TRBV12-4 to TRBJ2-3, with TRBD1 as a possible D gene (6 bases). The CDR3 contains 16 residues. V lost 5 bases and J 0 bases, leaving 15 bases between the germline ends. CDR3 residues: CASSLRRTASTDTQYF. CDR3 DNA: TGTGCCAGCAGTCTAAGGAGGACAGCCAGCACAGATACGCAGTATTTT.

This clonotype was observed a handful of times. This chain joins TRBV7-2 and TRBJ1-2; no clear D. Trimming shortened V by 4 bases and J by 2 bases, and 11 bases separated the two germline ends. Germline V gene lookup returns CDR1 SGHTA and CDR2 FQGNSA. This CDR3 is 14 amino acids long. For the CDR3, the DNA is TGTGCCAGCAGCTCTCGACGGTCCAACTATGGCTACACCTTC. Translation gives CASSSRRSNYGYTF.

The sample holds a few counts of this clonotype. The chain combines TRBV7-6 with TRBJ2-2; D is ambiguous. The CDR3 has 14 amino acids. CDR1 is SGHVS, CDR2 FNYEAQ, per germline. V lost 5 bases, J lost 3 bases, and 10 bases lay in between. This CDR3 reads CASSPRVDTGELFF. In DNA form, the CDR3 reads TGTGCCAGCAGCCCTCGGGTCGACACCGGGGAGCTGTTTTTT.

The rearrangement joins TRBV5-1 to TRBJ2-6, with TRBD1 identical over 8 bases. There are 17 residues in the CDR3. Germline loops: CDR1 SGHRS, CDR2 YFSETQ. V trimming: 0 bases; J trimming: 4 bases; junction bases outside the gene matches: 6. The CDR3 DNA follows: TGCGCCAGCAGCTTGGCACGGACAGGGTTAGGGGCCAACGTCCTGACTTTC. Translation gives CASSLARTGLGANVLTF. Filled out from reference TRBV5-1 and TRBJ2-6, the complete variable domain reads KAGVTQTPRYLIKTRGQQVTLSCSPISGHRSVSWYQQTPGQGLQFLFEYFSETQRNKGNFPGRFSGRQFSNSRSEMNVSTLELGDSALYLCASSLARTGLGANVLTFGAGSRLTVL.

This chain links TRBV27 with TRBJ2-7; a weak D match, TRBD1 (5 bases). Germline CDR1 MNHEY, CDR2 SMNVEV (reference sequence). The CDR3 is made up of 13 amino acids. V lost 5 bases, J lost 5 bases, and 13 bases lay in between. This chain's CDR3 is CASSTGLTHEQYF. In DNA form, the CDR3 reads TGTGCCAGCAGTACAGGCCTAACCCACGAGCAGTACTTC.